This T cell receptor (beta chain) is drawn from a study of T cell responses to AZD1222 COVID-19 vaccine. Study-wide context: Pooled in the analysis were second doses at about 4 or about 12 weeks. Regarding the study as a whole: Seropositive status at baseline applied to only a handful of AZD1222 recipients. Donors skewed white British and female; clonal diversity was possibly underestimated. Sampling that yielded the repertoires occurred only after the peak T cell response.

On this clone: Its antigen remains unidentified.

The table came from immunoSEQ multiplex PCR; TCRdb's copy has only in-frame clones and leaves some out. The table lists about 150,000 clones, roughly 91% of them singletons, with about 8.6% in the top ten. In germline, CDR1 is LNHDA, CDR2 SQIVND (reference sequence). With 6 bases removed from V and 2 bases from J, the gap between germline ends came to 14 bases. This CDR3 spans 14 amino acids. The starting material was peripheral blood, obtained on day 0 of AZD1222 vaccination. The chain couples TRBV19 to TRBJ2-7, with TRBD1 as a possible D gene (5 bases). This receptor was taken from an adult in good health. DNA for the CDR3: TGTGCCAGTAGCGACAGTTCAACCACCTACGAGCAGTACTTC. Residues: CASSDSSTTYEQYF.